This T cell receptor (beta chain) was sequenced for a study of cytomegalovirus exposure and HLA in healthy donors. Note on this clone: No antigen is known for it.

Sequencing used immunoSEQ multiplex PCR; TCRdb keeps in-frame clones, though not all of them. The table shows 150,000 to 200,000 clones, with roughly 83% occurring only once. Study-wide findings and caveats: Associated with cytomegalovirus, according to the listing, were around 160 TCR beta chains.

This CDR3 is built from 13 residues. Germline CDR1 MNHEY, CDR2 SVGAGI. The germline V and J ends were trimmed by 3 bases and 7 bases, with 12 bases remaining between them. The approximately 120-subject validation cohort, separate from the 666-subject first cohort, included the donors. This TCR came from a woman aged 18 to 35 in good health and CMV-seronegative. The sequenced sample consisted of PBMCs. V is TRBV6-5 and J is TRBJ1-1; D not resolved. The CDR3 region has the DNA TGTGCCAGCAGTTATTCCGGGAGGCATGAAGCTTTCTTT. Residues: CASSYSGRHEAFF.